One and the same sample provided the 30 T cell receptor beta chains below, sequenced in a study of T-cell memory formation after mild COVID-19. Each CDR3 protein gets one entry after TCRdb re-called the 5' RACE reads with MiXCR. The sample lists about 560,000 distinct CDR3 sequences, 17% seen once, with roughly 8% in the top ten. The sample consisted of PBMCs or a T cell subset sorted from them (not recorded which). The receptors were gathered from an adult woman who had mild COVID-19 (a few samples of this study predate the infection). Cell type and time point are not known.

V gene TRBV6-4 combines with J gene TRBJ2-2; D uncertain. The CDR3 has 13 residues. Germline V gene lookup returns CDR1 MRHNA and CDR2 SNTAGT. Trimming removed 0 bases from V and 6 bases from J, with 5 bases in between. The CDR3, as DNA: TGTGCCAGCAGTGACTCGCCCTCCGGGGAGCTGTTTTTT. Amino acid sequence: CASSDSPSGELFF.

This clonotype turned up a few times. The CDR3 bases are TGTGCCAGCAGCTTATCCGGGACAGGGGGCACTGAAGCTTTCTTT. This encodes CASSLSGTGGTEAFF. The chain recombines TRBV9 with TRBJ1-1; 11 nucleotides agree with TRBD1. This CDR3 is built from 15 residues. The V segment lost 4 bases and the J segment 4 bases; nucleotides outside the gene matches: 6. The germline V gene has CDR1 SGDLS and CDR2 YYNGEE.

The V and J genes are TRBV5-5 and TRBJ1-1; no reliable D call. The V gene lost 0 bases and the J gene lost 7 bases, with 10 bases spanning the gap. This CDR3 spans 13 amino acids. The germline V gene encodes CDR1 SGHKS and CDR2 YYEKEE (reference sequence). The CDR3: CASSLAPPSEAFF. The CDR3 DNA reads TGTGCCAGCAGCTTGGCCCCCCCGAGTGAAGCTTTCTTT.

The table lists this clonotype with a few counts. The V gene is TRBV13, the J gene TRBJ2-1, with D perhaps TRBD1 or TRBD2 (5 bases each). In germline, CDR1 is PRHDT, CDR2 FYEKMQ (reference sequence). The CDR3 covers 13 residues. V was shortened by 5 bases and J by 7 bases, with 12 bases between the two germline ends. This CDR3 reads CASSRTRGNEQFF. The DNA of the CDR3 is TGTGCCAGCAGCCGTACTAGGGGAAATGAGCAGTTCTTC.

There are a few counts of this clonotype. The chain uses TRBV6-5 and TRBJ2-3; D call uncertain. This CDR3 comprises 13 residues. CDR1 MNHEY and CDR2 SVGAGI come from the germline V gene. Between the trimmed V and J ends, which lost 6 bases and 4 bases, there was a span of 11 bases. The CDR3 loop is CASSPGSPDTQYF. CDR3 DNA sequence: TGTGCCAGCAGCCCCGGGTCGCCAGATACGCAGTATTTT.

This clonotype was observed a handful of times. The chain uses TRBV28 and TRBJ2-7; unclear D gene. CDR1 and CDR2 from the germline V gene are MDHEN and SYDVKM. Trimming removed 5 bases at V and 5 bases at J, with 19 bases between. CDR3 length: 15 amino acids. CDR3 sequence: CASSAYGTLSHEQYF. CDR3 in DNA: TGTGCCAGCAGTGCATACGGAACTTTGTCCCACGAGCAGTACTTC.

This clonotype was observed many times. The rearrangement links TRBV6-5 to TRBJ2-6; the D gene is possibly TRBD2 (6 bases). There are 12 residues in the CDR3. Trimming shortened V by 8 bases and J by 10 bases, and 12 bases separated the two germline ends. Germline V gene lookup returns CDR1 MNHEY and CDR2 SVGAGI. CDR3 region: CASRGVKNVLTF. CDR3 coding DNA: TGTGCCAGCCGCGGGGTGAAAAACGTCCTGACTTTC.

The chain uses TRBV12-3 or TRBV12-4 and TRBJ1-3, with 9 bases fitting TRBD1. The CDR3 loop spans 19 amino acids. J was trimmed by 0 bases and V by 0 bases; bases with no gene match: 9. DNA of the CDR3: TGTGCCAGCAGTTTAGCCGGGACAGGGTACCGGTTCTCTGGAAACACCATATATTTT. Protein: CASSLAGTGYRFSGNTIYF.

This clonotype was observed a few times. The rearrangement joins TRBV2 to TRBJ2-1, with TRBD2 matching 8 bases. The trim removed 7 bases at V and 10 bases at J, leaving 15 bases unmatched. The CDR3 spans 15 residues. Germline V lookup: CDR1 SNHLY, CDR2 FYNNEI. CDR3 coding DNA: TGTGCCAGCACTATGAGCGGGAGCCCTGACGACGAGCAGTTCTTC. This sequence encodes CASTMSGSPDDEQFF.

The V gene is TRBV23-1, the J gene TRBJ2-7, with TRBD1 identical over 7 bases. TRBV23-1 is known as an ORF, though its function is uncertain. V trimming: 7 bases; J trimming: 3 bases; junction bases outside the gene matches: 9. CDR3 length: 14 residues. The CDR3: CASNRKDRDYEQYF. The CDR3, as DNA: TGCGCCAGCAACAGGAAAGACAGGGACTACGAGCAGTACTTC.

This clonotype was detected only a few times. The chain combines TRBV20-1 with TRBJ2-1; unclear D gene. Trimming stripped 1 base from V and 3 bases from J, with 10 bases between. The CDR3 has 14 residues. CDR1 and CDR2 (germline): DFQATT, SNEGSKA (reference sequence). DNA for the CDR3: TGCAGTGCTAGAGGGGCTGGAATCTACAATGAGCAGTTCTTC. Its protein is CSARGAGIYNEQFF.

In its sample, this clonotype was seen a few times. The chain links TRBV4-3 to TRBJ2-1, with 9 nucleotides matching TRBD2. The V segment lost 1 base and the J segment 7 bases; nucleotides outside the gene matches: 5. The CDR3 length is 15 residues. CDR1 and CDR2 from the germline V gene are LGHNA and YSLEER. CDR3 protein: CASSQGLAAVNEQFF. Here the CDR3 DNA reads TGCGCCAGCAGCCAAGGACTAGCGGCTGTAAATGAGCAGTTCTTC.

V usage is TRBV10-3 and J usage is TRBJ1-4; a possible D gene is TRBD1 (6 bases). From germline, CDR1 is ENHRY and CDR2 SYGVKD. V was shortened by 3 bases and J by 3 bases, with 8 bases between the two germline ends. This CDR3 has 14 amino acids. The DNA of the CDR3 is TGTGCCATCAGTGAACAGGGATCTAATGAAAAACTGTTTTTT. Amino acids: CAISEQGSNEKLFF.

V usage is TRBV27 and J usage is TRBJ2-3; TRBD2 matches 7 bases. The J segment lost 0 bases and the V segment lost 5 bases, leaving 8 bases of the junction unmatched. This CDR3 comprises 16 residues. Germline assignment: CDR1 MNHEY and CDR2 SMNVEV (reference sequence). The CDR3 protein is CASSVAGTTSTDTQYF. CDR3 bases: TGTGCCAGCAGTGTAGCCGGGACTACTAGCACAGATACGCAGTATTTT.

The CDR3 is CAISVRGSYEQYF. CDR3 in DNA: TGTGCCATCAGTGTACGGGGATCCTACGAGCAGTACTTC. The J gene is TRBJ2-7, the V gene TRBV10-3, with a tentative D call TRBD2 (5 bases). This CDR3 region has 13 residues. V was shortened by 4 bases and J by 1 base, with 8 bases between the two germline ends. The germline V gene encodes CDR1 ENHRY and CDR2 SYGVKD.

This clonotype was seen a handful of times. The V and J genes are TRBV7-9 and TRBJ2-2; D might be TRBD1 (6 bases). Germline CDR1 reads SEHNR; CDR2 reads FQNEAQ (reference sequence). Between the trimmed V and J ends, which lost 3 bases and 7 bases, there was a span of 9 bases. The length of the CDR3 is 13 residues. CDR3 bases: TGTGCCAGCAGCTTGCAGGGGAACGGGGAGCTGTTTTTT. It encodes CASSLQGNGELFF.

This clonotype was counted only a few times. The chain is built from TRBV27 and TRBJ2-3; D might be TRBD1 (5 bases). The CDR3 spans 15 residues. V lost 4 bases and J 8 bases, leaving 19 bases between the germline ends. The germline CDR1 and CDR2 sequences are MNHEY and SMNVEV (reference sequence). The CDR3 reads CASSSAGWGLGTQYF. In DNA, the CDR3 is TGTGCCAGCAGTTCTGCAGGGTGGGGCCTTGGTACGCAGTATTTT.

This chain connects TRBV6-5 to TRBJ1-6; no clear D gene. CDR3 size: 14 residues. From germline, CDR1 is MNHEY and CDR2 SVGAGI. V lost 5 bases and J lost 4, with 9 bases in between. CDR3 protein: CASSAWLYNSPLHF. The CDR3 DNA sequence: TGTGCCAGCAGTGCATGGCTGTATAATTCACCCCTCCACTTT.

The chain carries TRBV12-3 or TRBV12-4 and TRBJ1-2; the D is unclear. V lost 5 bases, J lost 7 bases, and 8 bases lay in between. The CDR3 is 11 residues long. The chain's CDR3 is CASSRWGGYTF. The CDR3 DNA reads as TGTGCCAGCAGTCGGTGGGGTGGCTACACCTTC.

This clonotype is a singleton in its sample. V and J are TRBV7-2 and TRBJ2-5; D unresolved. Germline CDR1 and CDR2: SGHTA and FQGNSA. This CDR3 has 12 residues. V lost 2 bases, J lost 5 bases, and 6 bases lay in between. In DNA, the CDR3 is TGTGCCAGCAGCTTAATGTCGGAGACCCAGTACTTC. Protein product: CASSLMSETQYF.

This clonotype has only a few counts. The rearrangement joins TRBV6-5 to TRBJ2-7, with TRBD2 matching over 7 bases. The CDR3 runs to 15 residues. Germline V CDR1 and CDR2: MNHEY, SVGAGI. V was clipped by 6 bases and J by 4 bases; unmatched bases: 12. The CDR3 here is CASSIGTPGGYEQYF. CDR3 nucleotides: TGTGCCAGCAGCATCGGGACTCCGGGGGGTTACGAGCAGTACTTC.

V gene TRBV5-4 combines with J gene TRBJ2-2; TRBD2 matches 7 bases. Germline values: CDR1 SGHNT, CDR2 YYREEE (reference sequence). CDR3 length: 17 amino acids. Trimming took 0 bases from V and 1 from J; bases not matched to a gene: 6. CDR3 bases: TGTGCCAGCAGCTTGGGACTAGCCGAAAGGAACACCGGGGAGCTGTTTTTT. This codes for CASSLGLAERNTGELFF.

This clonotype was seen only a few times. The genes are TRBV7-3 and TRBJ2-1, with 10 bases matching TRBD2. The CDR3 has 19 amino acids. V lost 1 base, J lost 5 bases, and 14 bases stayed unmatched. Per the germline V gene, CDR1 is SGHTA and CDR2 is FQGTGA. The chain's CDR3 is CASSLIGASGGLRDNEQFF. The CDR3 bases are TGTGCCAGCAGCTTAATAGGAGCTAGCGGGGGCCTCCGGGACAATGAGCAGTTCTTC.

There are a few counts of this clonotype. The V gene is TRBV6-5, the J gene TRBJ1-2; D is possibly TRBD1 (5 bases). This CDR3 is 14 amino acids long. Trimming took 0 bases from V and 5 from J, leaving 10 bases between them. Per germline, CDR1 MNHEY and CDR2 SVGAGI. The CDR3 reads CASSYSGTDYGYTF. In nucleotides, the CDR3 is TGTGCCAGCAGTTACTCCGGGACGGATTATGGCTACACCTTC.

Ten or more counts support this clonotype. The chain employs TRBV30 and TRBJ1-5; no firm D call. V lost 1 base to trimming and J lost 7 bases, with 11 bases between them. Germline V gene lookup returns CDR1 GTSNPN and CDR2 SVGIG (reference sequence). This CDR3 has 13 amino acids. The CDR3 sequence: CAWSAGFMQPQHF. The CDR3 bases are TGTGCCTGGAGTGCCGGCTTCATGCAGCCCCAGCATTTT.

The V gene is TRBV4-1, the J gene TRBJ1-1; D call uncertain. With 0 bases removed from V and 9 bases from J, the gap between germline ends came to 11 bases. The CDR3 runs 13 residues. Per germline, CDR1 MGHRA and CDR2 YSYEKL. CDR3 loop: CASSQDQEWQAFF. CDR3 coding DNA: TGCGCCAGCAGCCAAGATCAGGAGTGGCAAGCTTTCTTT.

V gene TRBV7-9 combines with J gene TRBJ2-5, with 7 positions matching TRBD1. The V gene's germline CDR1 is SEHNR and CDR2 FQNEAQ (reference sequence). The V and J ends lost 5 bases and 4 bases, in that order; junction bases with no gene match: 7. This CDR3 spans 14 amino acids. DNA of the CDR3: TGTGCCAGCAGCGCTTACAGGGGTGGAGAGACCCAGTACTTC. It codes for CASSAYRGGETQYF.

The J gene is TRBJ2-2, the V gene TRBV4-3; D gene ambiguous. Germline lookup yields CDR1 LGHNA and CDR2 YSLEER. Trimming removed 1 base from V and 1 base from J, with 7 bases in between. The CDR3 has 15 amino acids. The CDR3 DNA follows: TGCGCCAGCAGCCAAGGAGGACGGAACACCGGGGAGCTGTTTTTT. Translated, it gives CASSQGGRNTGELFF.

The rearrangement joins TRBV7-9 to TRBJ2-2; D might be TRBD1 (6 bases). In germline, CDR1 is SEHNR, CDR2 FQNEAQ (reference sequence). The CDR3 extends over 15 amino acids. Trimming cost V 6 bases and J 1 base, with 12 bases left between them. The CDR3 loop reads CASRYGQLNTGELFF. Here the CDR3 DNA reads TGTGCCAGCAGATATGGACAGTTGAACACCGGGGAGCTGTTTTTT.

This clonotype was counted only a few times. The rearrangement uses TRBV5-4 and TRBJ2-1; 10 nucleotides align to TRBD2. Germline-derived CDR1 and CDR2 are SGHNT and YYREEE (reference sequence). This CDR3 has 15 residues. V lost 4 bases and J lost 8; bases outside the gene matches: 9. The CDR3 sequence is CASSLVASGGYEQFF. CDR3 DNA: TGTGCCAGCAGCCTGGTAGCTAGCGGGGGTTATGAGCAGTTCTTC.